This TCR beta chain is from a study of blood T cell repertoires in COVID-19. At the level of the study: The United States, Italy and Spain were the sources of the acute and convalescent COVID-19 samples. T cells, B-cell-depleted T cells, or PBMCs provided the cDNA or gDNA that served as material.

The CDR3 runs 16 residues. Germline lookup yields CDR1 LGHNA and CDR2 YNFKEQ. V was pared by 0 bases and J by 3 bases, with 2 bases of the junction left unmatched. Original data processing: Amplification of reference gene primers was used by the study to estimate nucleated cell counts. The assay was immunoSEQ multiplex PCR, and TCRdb's table has in-frame clones only and misses some. That table furnishes V, J and clone size, whereas the DNA furnished D and trimming. This sample has 40,000 to 50,000 clones, with around four fifths found just once. The sequence was obtained from a man aged 45 to 65 with active COVID-19. Source material: peripheral blood. The chain uses TRBV4-2 and TRBJ2-5; 12 bases match TRBD2. The chain's CDR3 is CASSQESSGGEETQYF. Here the CDR3 DNA reads TGTGCCAGCAGCCAAGAATCTAGCGGGGGGGAAGAGACCCAGTACTTC.